This T cell receptor (beta chain) came from a study of blood T cell repertoires in COVID-19. Across the study: T cells, B-cell-depleted T cells, or PBMCs supplied cDNA or gDNA.

Produced via immunoSEQ multiplex PCR; TCRdb's table is partial and in-frame only. The sample yields some 120,000 clones, 70% to 90% seen once. V dropped 2 bases and J dropped 7 bases, with 8 bases sitting between them. The CDR3 consists of 12 residues. Germline lookup yields CDR1 MNHEY and CDR2 SMNVEV (reference sequence). Sample: peripheral blood. The rearrangement links TRBV27 to TRBJ1-1; D call uncertain. This TCR was sampled from a man aged 60 to 75 with acute or convalescent COVID-19. The CDR3 bases are TGTGCCAGCAGTTTACCGAGAGGTGAAGCTTTCTTT. Translated: CASSLPRGEAFF.